This T cell receptor (beta chain) comes out of a study of beta chain features in type 1 diabetes. This clone was counted between two and nine times. Investigators reverse transcribed all isolated RNA, so they sequenced expressed TCRB transcripts. Method: immunoSEQ multiplex PCR; TCRdb's copy keeps in-frame clones and lacks some. This table has about 150,000 clones, 10% appearing once. Trimming pared 4 bases from V and 6 bases from J, leaving 11 bases between. CDR3 length equals 13 residues. Germline lookup yields CDR1 SGHRS and CDR2 YFSETQ. The TCR comes from a man aged 18-30 years in good health. Sequenced material: naive CD4+ T cells from blood. The rearrangement joins TRBV5-1 to TRBJ2-1, with D possibly matching TRBD1 (6 bases). Here the CDR3 reads CASSPGVLNEQFF. The CDR3 DNA reads as TGCGCCAGCAGCCCAGGGGTTCTCAATGAGCAGTTCTTC.